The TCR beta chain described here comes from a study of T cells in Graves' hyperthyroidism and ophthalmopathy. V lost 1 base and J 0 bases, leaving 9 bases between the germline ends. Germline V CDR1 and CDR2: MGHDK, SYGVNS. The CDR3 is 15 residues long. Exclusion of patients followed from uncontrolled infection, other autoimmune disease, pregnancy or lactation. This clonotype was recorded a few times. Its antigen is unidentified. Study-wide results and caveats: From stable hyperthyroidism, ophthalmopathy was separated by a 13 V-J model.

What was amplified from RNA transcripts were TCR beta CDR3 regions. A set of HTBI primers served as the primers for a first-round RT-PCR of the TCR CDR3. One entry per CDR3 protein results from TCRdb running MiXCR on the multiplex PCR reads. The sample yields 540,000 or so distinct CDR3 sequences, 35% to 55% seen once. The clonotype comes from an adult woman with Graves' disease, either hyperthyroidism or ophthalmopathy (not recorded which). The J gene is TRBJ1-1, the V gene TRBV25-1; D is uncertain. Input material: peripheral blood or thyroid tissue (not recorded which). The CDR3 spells CASSESKGLNTEAFF. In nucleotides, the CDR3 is TGTGCCAGCAGTGAATCAAAGGGTTTGAACACTGAAGCTTTCTTT.